This TCR beta chain originates from a study of T cells after posttransplantation cyclophosphamide. Notes on the study in general: TRB clonality was highly associated with recipient CMV seropositivity and reactivation. Blood and skin or GI T cell repertoires showed limited TRB overlap. Later blood repertoires were often dominated by clones from the donor CD8+ memory compartment.

Points on this clone: No antigen is known for it.

The protocol was immunoSEQ multiplex PCR, while the TCRdb copy is restricted to in-frame clones and leaves out a portion. The sample includes approximately 39,000 clones, around four fifths of them seen just once. A marrow graft followed busulfan-fludarabine conditioning, with cyclophosphamide on days +3 and +4. The V and J ends lost 1 base and 0 bases respectively, with 17 bases between them. The CDR3 is made up of 17 amino acids. The V gene's germline CDR1 is SGHRS and CDR2 YFSETQ. The receptor comes from a female patient aged 35-55 years who received an allogeneic stem cell transplant from a related donor, was CMV-positive, and had no GVHD. These T cells may partly come from the graft donor. Material: CD4+ T cells sorted from blood, obtained 1,700 to 2,000 days after a stem cell transplant with posttransplant cyclophosphamide. This sequence joins TRBV5-1 and TRBJ2-7; a possible D gene is TRBD2 (5 bases). CDR3 nucleotide sequence: TGCGCCAGCAGCTTGCTTGGAGCGGCCCCCACCTCCTACGAGCAGTACTTC. This gives the protein CASSLLGAAPTSYEQYF. Based on the CDR3 plus reference TRBV5-1 and TRBJ2-7, the full variable domain is KAGVTQTPRYLIKTRGQQVTLSCSPISGHRSVSWYQQTPGQGLQFLFEYFSETQRNKGNFPGRFSGRQFSNSRSEMNVSTLELGDSALYLCASSLLGAAPTSYEQYFGPGTRLTVT.